This entry lists 9 T cell receptor beta chains sequenced from one sample in a study of blood T cell repertoires in COVID-19. Clones were sequenced by immunoSEQ multiplex PCR, and TCRdb holds only the in-frame ones, with some missing. The table has some 50,000 clones, around 87% seen once; the top ten hold 2% to 2.5%. Sequenced: peripheral blood. These receptors all stem from a woman of 80 years or more with COVID-19, enrolled during active disease.

The genes are TRBV29-1 and TRBJ2-5; 10 positions agree with TRBD2. The trim removed 4 bases at V and 2 bases at J, leaving 4 bases unmatched. This CDR3 spans 14 amino acids. CDR1 and CDR2 from the germline V gene are SQVTM and ANQGSEA. As DNA, the CDR3 is TGCAGCGTTGGAGGAGCGGGGGGGCAAGAGACCCAGTACTTC. It specifies CSVGGAGGQETQYF.

The rearrangement uses TRBV6-5 and TRBJ1-1, with TRBD1 identical over 7 bases. The CDR3 extends over 14 amino acids. The germline CDR1 and CDR2 sequences are MNHEY and SVGAGI. V was pared by 2 bases and J by 1 base, with 1 base of the junction left unmatched. CDR3 in DNA: TGTGCCAGCAGTTACGACAGGGCGAACACTGAAGCTTTCTTT. Translated, it gives CASSYDRANTEAFF.

This clone was counted a single time. V is TRBV7-3 and J is TRBJ1-2; 7 bases agree with TRBD1. The CDR3 is made up of 14 amino acids. V gave up 5 bases and J gave up 7 bases; unmatched junction bases: 10. Germline V gives CDR1 SGHTA, CDR2 FQGTGA. The chain's CDR3 is CASSDLRGVGGYTF. The DNA of the CDR3 is TGTGCCAGCAGCGATCTCAGGGGGGTGGGTGGCTACACCTTC.

The chain combines TRBV11-3 with TRBJ2-3, with 11 nucleotides matching TRBD2. The CDR3 is made up of 18 amino acids. From germline, CDR1 is SGHNT and CDR2 YENEEA. Trimming took 5 bases from V and 0 from J; bases not matched to a gene: 10. The CDR3 sequence is CASSLTALAGGSTDTQYF. CDR3 in DNA: TGTGCCAGCAGCCTCACCGCATTAGCGGGGGGGAGCACAGATACGCAGTATTTT.

The chain links TRBV7-9 to TRBJ2-7; TRBD2 matches 13 bases. J gave up 1 base and V 4 bases, and 1 base lay outside the gene matches. This CDR3 comprises 15 residues. Germline CDR1 and CDR2: SEHNR and FQNEAQ (reference sequence). The CDR3 nucleotides read TGTGCCAGCAGCTCGGGACTAGCGGGATCCTACGAGCAGTACTTC. Translating it yields CASSSGLAGSYEQYF.

The V and J genes are TRBV7-9 and TRBJ1-6; the D gene is possibly TRBD1 (6 bases). CDR1 and CDR2 (germline): SEHNR, FQNEAQ (reference sequence). There are 15 residues in the CDR3. Trimming took 1 base from V and 6 from J, leaving 10 bases between them. The CDR3 loop is CASSLVGQINSPLHF. The CDR3 nucleotides read TGTGCCAGCAGCTTAGTTGGACAGATTAATTCACCCCTCCACTTT.

In nucleotides, the CDR3 is TGTGCCAGCAGTGAAGCTTGGCAGGCCCCTTCTATGAACACTGAAGCTTTCTTT. Protein: CASSEAWQAPSMNTEAFF. The rearrangement joins TRBV2 to TRBJ1-1; no clear D. This CDR3 is 18 amino acids long. V lost 0 bases and J lost 0, with 17 bases in between. CDR1 and CDR2 (germline): SNHLY, FYNNEI.

The gene calls are TRBV28 and TRBJ2-7; 9 bases are shared with TRBD1. J gave up 3 bases and V 4 bases, and 7 bases lay outside the gene matches. The CDR3 spans 15 residues. The germline V gene has CDR1 MDHEN and CDR2 SYDVKM. The CDR3 DNA is TGTGCCAGCAGTTACACCGGGACAGGGTTCTACGAGCAGTACTTC. As protein: CASSYTGTGFYEQYF.

The V and J genes are TRBV27 and TRBJ2-7, with no clear D. Germline assignment: CDR1 MNHEY and CDR2 SMNVEV (reference sequence). V shed 5 bases and J shed 4 bases, with 15 bases lying between them. The length of the CDR3 is 14 residues. For the CDR3, the DNA is TGTGCCAGCAGTCTTGTTTCGAGTCCTTACGAGCAGTACTTC. Protein product: CASSLVSSPYEQYF.